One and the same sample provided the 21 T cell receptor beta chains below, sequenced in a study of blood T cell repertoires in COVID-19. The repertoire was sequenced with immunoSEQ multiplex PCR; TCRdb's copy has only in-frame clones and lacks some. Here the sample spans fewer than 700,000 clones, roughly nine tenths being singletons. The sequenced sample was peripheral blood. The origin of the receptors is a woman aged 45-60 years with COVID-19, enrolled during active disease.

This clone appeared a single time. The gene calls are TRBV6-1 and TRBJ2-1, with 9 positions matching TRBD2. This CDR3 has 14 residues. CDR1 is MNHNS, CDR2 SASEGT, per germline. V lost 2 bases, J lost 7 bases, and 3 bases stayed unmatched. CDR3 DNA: TGTGCCAGCAGTGAACAGCGGGGGGAGAATGAGCAGTTCTTC. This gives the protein CASSEQRGENEQFF.

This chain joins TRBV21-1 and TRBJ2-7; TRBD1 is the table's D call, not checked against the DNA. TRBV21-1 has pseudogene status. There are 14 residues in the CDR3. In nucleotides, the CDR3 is TGTGCCAGGGAGATGGGGGACAGGACCCACGAGCAGTACTTC. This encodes CAREMGDRTHEQYF.

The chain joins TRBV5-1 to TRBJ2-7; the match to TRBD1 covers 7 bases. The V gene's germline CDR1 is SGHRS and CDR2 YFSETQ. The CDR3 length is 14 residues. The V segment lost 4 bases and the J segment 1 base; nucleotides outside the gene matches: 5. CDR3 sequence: CASSPTGLSYEQYF. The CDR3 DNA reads TGCGCCAGCAGCCCGACAGGGTTATCCTACGAGCAGTACTTC.

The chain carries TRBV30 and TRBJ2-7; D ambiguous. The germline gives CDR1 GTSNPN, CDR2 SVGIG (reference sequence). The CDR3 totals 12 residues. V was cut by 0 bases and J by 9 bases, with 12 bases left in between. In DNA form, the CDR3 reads TGTGCCTGGAGTGTTTCCGGCCTAGGGCAGTACTTC. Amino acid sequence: CAWSVSGLGQYF.

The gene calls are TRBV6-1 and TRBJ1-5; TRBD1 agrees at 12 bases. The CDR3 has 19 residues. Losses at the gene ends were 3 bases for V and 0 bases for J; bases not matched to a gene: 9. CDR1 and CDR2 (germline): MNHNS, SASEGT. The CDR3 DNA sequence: TGTGCCAGCAGTGATCCCCCGGGACAGGGGGCTTATAGCAATCAGCCCCAGCATTTT. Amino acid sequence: CASSDPPGQGAYSNQPQHF.

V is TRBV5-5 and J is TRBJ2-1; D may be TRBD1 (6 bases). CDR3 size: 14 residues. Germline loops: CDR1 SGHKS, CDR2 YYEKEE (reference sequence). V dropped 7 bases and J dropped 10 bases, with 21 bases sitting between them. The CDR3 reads CASDITGFLREQFF. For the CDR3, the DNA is TGTGCCAGCGACATAACAGGGTTCCTCAGGGAGCAGTTCTTC.

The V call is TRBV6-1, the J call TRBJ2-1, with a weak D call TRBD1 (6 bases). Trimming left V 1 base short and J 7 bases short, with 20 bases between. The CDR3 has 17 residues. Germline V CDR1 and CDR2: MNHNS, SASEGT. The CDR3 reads CASSEVWGGERGNEQFF. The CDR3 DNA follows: TGTGCCAGCAGTGAAGTTTGGGGTGGGGAAAGGGGGAATGAGCAGTTCTTC.

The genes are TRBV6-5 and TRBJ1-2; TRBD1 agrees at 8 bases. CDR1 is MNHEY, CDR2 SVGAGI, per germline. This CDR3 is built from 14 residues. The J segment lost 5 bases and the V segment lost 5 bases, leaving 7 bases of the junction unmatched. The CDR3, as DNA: TGTGCCAGCAGTCCGGACAGGGAAGGATATGGCTACACCTTC. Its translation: CASSPDREGYGYTF.

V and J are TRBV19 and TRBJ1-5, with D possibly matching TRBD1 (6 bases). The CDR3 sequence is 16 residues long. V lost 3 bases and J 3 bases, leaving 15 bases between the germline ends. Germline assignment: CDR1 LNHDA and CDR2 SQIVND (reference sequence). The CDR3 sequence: CASSMGRGGVNQPQHF. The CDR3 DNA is TGTGCCAGTAGTATGGGTAGGGGGGGTGTCAATCAGCCCCAGCATTTT.

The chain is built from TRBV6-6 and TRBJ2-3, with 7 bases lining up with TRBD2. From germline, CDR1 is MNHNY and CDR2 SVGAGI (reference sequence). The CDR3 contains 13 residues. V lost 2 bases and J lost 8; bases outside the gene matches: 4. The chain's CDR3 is CASSYRSGGTQYF. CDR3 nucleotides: TGTGCCAGCAGTTACAGGTCGGGAGGTACGCAGTATTTT.

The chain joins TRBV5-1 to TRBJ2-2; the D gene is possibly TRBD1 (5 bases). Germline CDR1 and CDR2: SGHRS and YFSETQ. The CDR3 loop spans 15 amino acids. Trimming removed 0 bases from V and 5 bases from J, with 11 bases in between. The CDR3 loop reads CASSLVTGPTGELFF. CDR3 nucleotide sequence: TGCGCCAGCAGCTTGGTAACAGGCCCAACCGGGGAGCTGTTTTTT.

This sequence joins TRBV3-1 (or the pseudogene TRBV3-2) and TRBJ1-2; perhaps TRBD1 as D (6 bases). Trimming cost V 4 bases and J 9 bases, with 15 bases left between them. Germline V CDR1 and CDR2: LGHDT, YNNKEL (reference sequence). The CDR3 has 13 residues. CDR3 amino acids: CASSLSGEGSYTF. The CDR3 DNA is TGTGCCAGCAGCCTTTCAGGGGAGGGTAGCTACACCTTC.

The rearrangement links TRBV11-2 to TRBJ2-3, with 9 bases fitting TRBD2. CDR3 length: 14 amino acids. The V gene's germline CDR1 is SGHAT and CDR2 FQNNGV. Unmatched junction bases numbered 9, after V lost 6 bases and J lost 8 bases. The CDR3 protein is CASRRGLAGGTQYF. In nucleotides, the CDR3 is TGTGCCAGCAGACGGGGACTAGCAGGGGGTACGCAGTATTTT.

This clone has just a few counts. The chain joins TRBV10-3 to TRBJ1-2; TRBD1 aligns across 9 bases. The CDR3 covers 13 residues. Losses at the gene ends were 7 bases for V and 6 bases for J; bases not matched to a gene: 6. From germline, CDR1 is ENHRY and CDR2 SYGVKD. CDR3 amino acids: CAITGQGIHGYTF. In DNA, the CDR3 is TGTGCCATCACCGGACAGGGGATTCATGGCTACACCTTC.

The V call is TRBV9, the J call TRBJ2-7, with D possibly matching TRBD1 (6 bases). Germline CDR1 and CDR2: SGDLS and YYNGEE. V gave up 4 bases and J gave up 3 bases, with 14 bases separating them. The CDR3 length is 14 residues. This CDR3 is CASSPRDTNYEQYF. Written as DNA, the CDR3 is TGTGCCAGCAGCCCCCGGGACACTAACTACGAGCAGTACTTC. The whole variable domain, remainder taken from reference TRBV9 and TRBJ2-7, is DSGVTQTPKHLITATGQRVTLRCSPRSGDLSVYWYQQSLDQGLQFLIQYYNGEERAKGNILERFSAQQFPDLHSELNLSSLELGDSALYFCASSPRDTNYEQYFGPGTRLTVT.

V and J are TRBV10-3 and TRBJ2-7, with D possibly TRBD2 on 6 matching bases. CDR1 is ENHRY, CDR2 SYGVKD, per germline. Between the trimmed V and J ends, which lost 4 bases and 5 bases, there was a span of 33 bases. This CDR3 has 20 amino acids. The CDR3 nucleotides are TGTGCCATCAGTGGTCCAGAGGGACTTTCGGGGACCCCTTGGAGTGACGAGCAGTACTTC. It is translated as CAISGPEGLSGTPWSDEQYF.

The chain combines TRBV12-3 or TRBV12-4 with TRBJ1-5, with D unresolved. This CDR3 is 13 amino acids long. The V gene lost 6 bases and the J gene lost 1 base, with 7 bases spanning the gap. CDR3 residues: CASRRESNQPQHF. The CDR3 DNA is TGTGCCAGCAGAAGGGAGAGCAATCAGCCCCAGCATTTT.

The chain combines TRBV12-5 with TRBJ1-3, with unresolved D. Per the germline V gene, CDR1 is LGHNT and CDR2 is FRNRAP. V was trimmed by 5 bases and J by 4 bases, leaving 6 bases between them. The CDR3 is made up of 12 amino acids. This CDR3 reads CASGPPGNTIYF. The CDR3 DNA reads TGTGCTAGTGGTCCCCCAGGAAACACCATATATTTT.

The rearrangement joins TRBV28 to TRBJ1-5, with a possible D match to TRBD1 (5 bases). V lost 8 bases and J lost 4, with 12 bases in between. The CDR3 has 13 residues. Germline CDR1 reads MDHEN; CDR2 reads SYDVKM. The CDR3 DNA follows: TGTGCCAGCTTCAGGGATCGGAATCAGCCCCAGCATTTT. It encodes CASFRDRNQPQHF.

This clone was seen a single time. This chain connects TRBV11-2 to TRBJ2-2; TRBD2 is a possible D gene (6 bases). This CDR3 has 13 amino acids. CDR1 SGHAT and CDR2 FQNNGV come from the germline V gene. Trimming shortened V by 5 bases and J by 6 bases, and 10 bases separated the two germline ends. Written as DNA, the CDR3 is TGTGCCAGCAGCCCCGGAGGGGCCGGGGAGCTGTTTTTT. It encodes CASSPGGAGELFF.

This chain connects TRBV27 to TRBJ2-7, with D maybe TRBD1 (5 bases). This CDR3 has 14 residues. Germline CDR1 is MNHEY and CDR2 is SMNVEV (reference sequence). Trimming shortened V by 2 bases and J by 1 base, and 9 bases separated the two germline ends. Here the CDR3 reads CASSLQGWSYEQYF. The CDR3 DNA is TGTGCCAGCAGTTTACAGGGATGGTCCTACGAGCAGTACTTC.